The TCR beta chain described here comes from a study of blood T cell repertoires in COVID-19. Study in general: Material from acute and convalescent COVID-19 was sourced from the United States, Italy and Spain. T cells, B-cell-depleted T cells, or PBMCs provided the cDNA or gDNA that served as material.

The CDR3 spans 14 residues. Germline CDR1 reads LNHDA; CDR2 reads SQIVND (reference sequence). Trimming cost V 3 bases and J 2 bases, with 9 bases left between them. Authors' processing steps: From reference gene primer amplification, estimates of nucleated cell counts were derived. TCRdb keeps only in-frame clones here, not all; method: immunoSEQ multiplex PCR. The V and J calls and the clone size are those of that table, but D and trimming were determined from the DNA. This table has tens of thousands of clones, 80% to 90% appearing once. V and J are TRBV19 and TRBJ2-3, with D possibly being TRBD1 (5 bases). The specimen was peripheral blood. The receptor was isolated from a human donor with active COVID-19. The donor label of this sample is uncertain. The CDR3 here is CASSIAGFTDTQYF. The CDR3 bases are TGTGCCAGTAGTATTGCAGGGTTCACAGATACGCAGTATTTT.